This TCR beta chain was sequenced for a study of human T cells and chemical hapten exposure. About the research overall: Patients got weekly scalp diphenylcyclopropenone doses over the approximately 25-week study.

TCRdb itself ran the RACE reads through MiXCR, one entry per CDR3 protein. The sample has under 110,000 distinct CDR3 sequences; around 12% are singletons. The V gene lost 2 bases and the J gene lost 4 bases, with 10 bases spanning the gap. The CDR3 spans 13 residues. Germline V gene data show CDR1 as SQVTM and CDR2 as ANQGSEA. The sample's time point: pre-sensitization, week 0. Indicated treatment: therapeutic diphenylcyclopropenone sensitization with weekly scalp DPC. The rearrangement uses TRBV29-1 and TRBJ2-3; unclear D gene. The receptor was derived from a woman in her fifties or sixties with alopecia areata. Some clones in this sample may be carry-over from other donors' samples. The input for sequencing was whole blood, taken in connection with sensitization to the hapten diphenylcyclopropenone (DPC). The CDR3, as DNA: TGCAGCGTTGAATATCTTAGGGCAGATACGCAGTATTTT. Its translation is CSVEYLRADTQYF.